This entry is about one TCR beta chain. Its specificity is not known. This record comes from a study of OX40 agonist ivuxolimab in advanced cancers. TCRdb's table, derived via immunoSEQ multiplex PCR, lists solely in-frame clones and lacks some. This table holds 80,000 or so clones, over 85% found once. Germline V gene data show CDR1 as SNHLY and CDR2 as FYNNEI. With 3 bases removed from V and 7 bases from J, the gap between germline ends came to 13 bases. The CDR3 length is 14 residues. Overall study findings and caveats: CD4+ T cells averaged fewer expanded clones than CD8+ T cells. What antigens the expanded peripheral T cells recognized was never established. Low levels of normalized T-cell clonal expansion also appeared in some nonresponders.

Autoimmune disease history or systemic immunosuppression was exclusionary. The input for sequencing was CD4+ or CD8+ T cells sorted from blood, taken in a trial of the OX40 agonist ivuxolimab. This clonotype originated in an adult with an advanced solid tumor such as melanoma, head and neck, liver or kidney cancer. The chain is built from TRBV2 and TRBJ1-5; possible D gene TRBD1, 6 bases. CDR3 DNA sequence: TGTGCCAGCAGTGATTCGGGGGCAGGGCAGCCCCAGCATTTT. Residues: CASSDSGAGQPQHF.